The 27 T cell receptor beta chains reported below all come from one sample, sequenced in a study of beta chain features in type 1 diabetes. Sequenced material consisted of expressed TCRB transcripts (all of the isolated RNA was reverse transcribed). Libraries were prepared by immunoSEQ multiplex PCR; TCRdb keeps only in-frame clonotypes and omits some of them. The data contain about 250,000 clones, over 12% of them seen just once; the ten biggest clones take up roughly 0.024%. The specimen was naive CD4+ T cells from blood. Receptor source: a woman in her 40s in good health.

Here the CDR3 DNA reads TGTGCCAGCAGTTACTCCCGGGGTAACTATGGCTACACCTTC. Residues: CASSYSRGNYGYTF. The chain couples TRBV6-6 to TRBJ1-2, with no clear D. Germline V gene data show CDR1 as MNHNY and CDR2 as SVGAGI (reference sequence). V lost 0 bases to trimming and J lost 1 base, with 6 bases between them. There are 14 residues in the CDR3.

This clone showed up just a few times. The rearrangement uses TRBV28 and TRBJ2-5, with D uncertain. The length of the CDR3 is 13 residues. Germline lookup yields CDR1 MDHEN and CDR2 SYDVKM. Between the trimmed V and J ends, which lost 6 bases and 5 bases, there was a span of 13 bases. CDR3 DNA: TGTGCCAGCAGCCCCCGTTCTACGGAGACCCAGTACTTC. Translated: CASSPRSTETQYF.

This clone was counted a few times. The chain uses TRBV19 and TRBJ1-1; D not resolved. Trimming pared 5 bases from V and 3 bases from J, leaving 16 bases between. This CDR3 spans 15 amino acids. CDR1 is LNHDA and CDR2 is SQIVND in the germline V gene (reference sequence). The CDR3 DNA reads TGTGCCAGTAGTCCCGCCGTGGGAGGCCACACTGAAGCTTTCTTT. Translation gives CASSPAVGGHTEAFF.

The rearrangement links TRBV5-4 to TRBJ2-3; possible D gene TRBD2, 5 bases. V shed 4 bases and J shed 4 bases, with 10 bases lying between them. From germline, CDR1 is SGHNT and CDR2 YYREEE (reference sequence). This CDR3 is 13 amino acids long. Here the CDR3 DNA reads TGTGCCAGCAGCACGGACTTTCCAGATACGCAGTATTTT. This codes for CASSTDFPDTQYF. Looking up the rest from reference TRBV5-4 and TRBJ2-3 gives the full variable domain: ETGVTQSPTHLIKTRGQQVTLRCSSQSGHNTVSWYQQALGQGPQFIFQYYREEENGRGNFPPRFSGLQFPNYSSELNVNALELDDSALYLCASSTDFPDTQYFGPGTRLTVL.

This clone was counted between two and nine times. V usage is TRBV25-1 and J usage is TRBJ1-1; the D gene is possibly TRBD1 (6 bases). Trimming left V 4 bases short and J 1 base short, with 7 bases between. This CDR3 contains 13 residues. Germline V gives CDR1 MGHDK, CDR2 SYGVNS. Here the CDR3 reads CASSVQGNTEAFF. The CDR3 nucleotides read TGTGCCAGCAGTGTACAGGGGAACACTGAAGCTTTCTTT.

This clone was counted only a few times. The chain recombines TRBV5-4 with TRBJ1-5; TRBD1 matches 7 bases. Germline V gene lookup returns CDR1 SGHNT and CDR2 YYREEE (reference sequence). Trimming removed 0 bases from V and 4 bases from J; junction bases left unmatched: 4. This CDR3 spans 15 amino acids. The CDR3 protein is CASSLGQGRNQPQHF. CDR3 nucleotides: TGTGCCAGCAGCTTGGGACAGGGCAGGAATCAGCCCCAGCATTTT.

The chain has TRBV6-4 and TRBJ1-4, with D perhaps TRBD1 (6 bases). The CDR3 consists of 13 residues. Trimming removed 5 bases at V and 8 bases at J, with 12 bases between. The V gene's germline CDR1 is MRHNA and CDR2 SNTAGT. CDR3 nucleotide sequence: TGTGCCAGCAGTCGGGACACCCAAGAAAAACTGTTTTTT. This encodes CASSRDTQEKLFF.

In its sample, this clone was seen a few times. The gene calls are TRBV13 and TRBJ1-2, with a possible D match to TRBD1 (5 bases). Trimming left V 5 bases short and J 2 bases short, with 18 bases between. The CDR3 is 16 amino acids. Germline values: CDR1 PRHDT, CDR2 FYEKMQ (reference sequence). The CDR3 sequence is CASSRRPDSLNYGYTF. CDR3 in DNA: TGTGCCAGCAGCCGACGGCCAGACAGTTTAAACTATGGCTACACCTTC.

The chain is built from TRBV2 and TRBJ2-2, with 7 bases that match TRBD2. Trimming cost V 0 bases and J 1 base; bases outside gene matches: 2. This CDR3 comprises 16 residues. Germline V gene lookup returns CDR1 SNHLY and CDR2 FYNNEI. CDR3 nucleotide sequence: TGTGCCAGCAGTGAAGCGCGCGGGAGGAACACCGGGGAGCTGTTTTTT. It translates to CASSEARGRNTGELFF.

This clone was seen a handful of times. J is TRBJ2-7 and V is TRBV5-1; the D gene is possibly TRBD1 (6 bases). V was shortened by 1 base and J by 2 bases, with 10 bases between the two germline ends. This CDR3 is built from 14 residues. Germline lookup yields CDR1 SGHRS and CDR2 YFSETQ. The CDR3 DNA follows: TGCGCCAGCAGCTTGCCCGGACAGCCCTACGAGCAGTACTTC. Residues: CASSLPGQPYEQYF.

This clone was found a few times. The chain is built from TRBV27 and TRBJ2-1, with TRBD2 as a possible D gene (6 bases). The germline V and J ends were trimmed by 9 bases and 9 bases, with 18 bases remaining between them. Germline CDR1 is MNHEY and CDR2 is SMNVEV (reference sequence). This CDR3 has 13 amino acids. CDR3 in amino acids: CASSAGRRFEQFF. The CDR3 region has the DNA TGTGCCAGTTCGGCAGGGAGGCGTTTTGAGCAGTTCTTC.

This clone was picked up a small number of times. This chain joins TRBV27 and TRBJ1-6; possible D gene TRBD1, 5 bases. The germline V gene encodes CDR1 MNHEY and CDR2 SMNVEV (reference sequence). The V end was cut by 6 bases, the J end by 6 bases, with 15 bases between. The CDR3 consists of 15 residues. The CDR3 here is CASRDGTPVNSPLHF. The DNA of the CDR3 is TGTGCCAGCAGAGACGGGACTCCCGTTAATTCACCCCTCCACTTT.

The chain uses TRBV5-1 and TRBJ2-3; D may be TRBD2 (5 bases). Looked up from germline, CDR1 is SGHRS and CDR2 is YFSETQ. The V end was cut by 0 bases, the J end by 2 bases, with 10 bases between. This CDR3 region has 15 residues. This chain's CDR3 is CASSLAGVPTDTQYF. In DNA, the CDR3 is TGCGCCAGCAGCTTGGCCGGGGTTCCCACAGATACGCAGTATTTT.

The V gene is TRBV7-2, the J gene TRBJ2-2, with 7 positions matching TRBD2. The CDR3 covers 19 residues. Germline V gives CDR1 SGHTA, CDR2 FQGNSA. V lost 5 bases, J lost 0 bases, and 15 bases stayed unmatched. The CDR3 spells CASSLLGLAVFANTGELFF. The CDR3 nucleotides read TGTGCCAGCAGCCTCCTCGGCCTAGCGGTCTTCGCGAACACCGGGGAGCTGTTTTTT.

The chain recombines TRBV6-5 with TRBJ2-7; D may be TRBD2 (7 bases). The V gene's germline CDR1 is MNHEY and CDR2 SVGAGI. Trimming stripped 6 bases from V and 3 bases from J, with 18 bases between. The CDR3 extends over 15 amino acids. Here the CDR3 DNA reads TGTGCCAGCAGCCCGGGGGGCGTCACGTTCTACGAGCAGTACTTC. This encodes CASSPGGVTFYEQYF.

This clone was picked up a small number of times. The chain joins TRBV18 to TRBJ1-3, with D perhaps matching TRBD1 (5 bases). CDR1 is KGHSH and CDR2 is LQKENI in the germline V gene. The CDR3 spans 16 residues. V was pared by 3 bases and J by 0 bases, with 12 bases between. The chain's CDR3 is CASSPMQDISGNTIYF. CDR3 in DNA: TGTGCCAGCTCACCGATGCAGGACATCTCTGGAAACACCATATATTTT. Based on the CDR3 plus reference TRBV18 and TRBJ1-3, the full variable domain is NAGVMQNPRHLVRRRGQEARLRCSPMKGHSHVYWYRQLPEEGLKFMVYLQKENIIDESGMPKERFSAEFPKEGPSILRIQQVVRGDSAAYFCASSPMQDISGNTIYFGEGSWLTVV.

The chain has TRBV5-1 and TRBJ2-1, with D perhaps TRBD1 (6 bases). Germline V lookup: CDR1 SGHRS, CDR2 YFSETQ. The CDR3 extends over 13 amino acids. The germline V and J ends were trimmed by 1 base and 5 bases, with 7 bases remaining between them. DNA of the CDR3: TGCGCCAGCAGCTTGAGGACAGACAATGAGCAGTTCTTC. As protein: CASSLRTDNEQFF.

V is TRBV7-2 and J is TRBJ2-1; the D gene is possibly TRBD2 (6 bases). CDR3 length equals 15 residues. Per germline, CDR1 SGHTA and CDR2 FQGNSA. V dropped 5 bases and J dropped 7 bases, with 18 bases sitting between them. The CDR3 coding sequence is TGTGCCAGCAGCCCAAAATGGGGGGTGGGGAATGAGCAGTTCTTC. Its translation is CASSPKWGVGNEQFF.

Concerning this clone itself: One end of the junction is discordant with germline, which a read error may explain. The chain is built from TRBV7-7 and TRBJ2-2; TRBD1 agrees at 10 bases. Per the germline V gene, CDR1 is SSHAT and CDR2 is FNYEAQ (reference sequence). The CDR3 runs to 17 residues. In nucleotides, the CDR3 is TGTGCTAGCAGCCCCTCCCCCGGGACAGGGGTTTCCGGGGAGCTGTTTTTT. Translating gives CASSPSPGTGVSGELFF.

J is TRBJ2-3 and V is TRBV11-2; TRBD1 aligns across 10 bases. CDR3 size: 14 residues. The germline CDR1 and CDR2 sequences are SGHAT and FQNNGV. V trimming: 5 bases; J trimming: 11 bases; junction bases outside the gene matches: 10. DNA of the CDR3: TGTGCCAGCAGCCCCGGACAGGGGGTTTGGGAGCAGTATTTT. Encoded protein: CASSPGQGVWEQYF.

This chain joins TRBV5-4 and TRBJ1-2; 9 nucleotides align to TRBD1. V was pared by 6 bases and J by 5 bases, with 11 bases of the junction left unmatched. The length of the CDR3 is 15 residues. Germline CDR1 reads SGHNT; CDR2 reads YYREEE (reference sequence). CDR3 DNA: TGTGCCAGCACCCACCCAACAGGGGGCTTGTATGGCTACACCTTC. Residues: CASTHPTGGLYGYTF.

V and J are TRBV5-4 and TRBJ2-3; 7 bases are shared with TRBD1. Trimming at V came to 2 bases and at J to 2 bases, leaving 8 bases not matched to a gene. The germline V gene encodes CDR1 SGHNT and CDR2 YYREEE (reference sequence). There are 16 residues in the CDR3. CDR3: CASSFSDRLDTDTQYF. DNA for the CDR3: TGTGCCAGCAGCTTCTCGGACAGGCTAGACACAGATACGCAGTATTTT. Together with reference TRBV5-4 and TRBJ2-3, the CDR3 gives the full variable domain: ETGVTQSPTHLIKTRGQQVTLRCSSQSGHNTVSWYQQALGQGPQFIFQYYREEENGRGNFPPRFSGLQFPNYSSELNVNALELDDSALYLCASSFSDRLDTDTQYFGPGTRLTVL.

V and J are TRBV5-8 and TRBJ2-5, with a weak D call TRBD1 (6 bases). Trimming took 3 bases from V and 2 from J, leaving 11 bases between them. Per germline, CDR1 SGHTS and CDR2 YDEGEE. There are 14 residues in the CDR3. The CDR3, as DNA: TGTGCCAGCAGCTATGGGACACATCAAGAGACCCAGTACTTC. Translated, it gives CASSYGTHQETQYF.

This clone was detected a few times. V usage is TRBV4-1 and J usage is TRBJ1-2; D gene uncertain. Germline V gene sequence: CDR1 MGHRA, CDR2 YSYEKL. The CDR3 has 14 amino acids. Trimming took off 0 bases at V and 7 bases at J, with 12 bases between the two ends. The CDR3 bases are TGCGCCAGCAGCCAAGATAGAGGGAGTAGTGGCTACACCTTC. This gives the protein CASSQDRGSSGYTF.

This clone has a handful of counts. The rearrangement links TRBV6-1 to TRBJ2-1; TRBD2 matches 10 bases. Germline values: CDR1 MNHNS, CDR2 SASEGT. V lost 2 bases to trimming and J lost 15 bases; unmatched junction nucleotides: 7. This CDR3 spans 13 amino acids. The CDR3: CASSESILAGLFF. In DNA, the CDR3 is TGTGCCAGCAGTGAAAGTATACTAGCGGGGCTGTTCTTC.

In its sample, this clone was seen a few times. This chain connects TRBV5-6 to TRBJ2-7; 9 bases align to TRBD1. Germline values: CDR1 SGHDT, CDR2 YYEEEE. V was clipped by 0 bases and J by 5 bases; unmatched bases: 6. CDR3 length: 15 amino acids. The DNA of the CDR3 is TGTGCCAGCAGCTTGGTTGGGACAGGGATCCACGAGCAGTACTTC. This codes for CASSLVGTGIHEQYF.

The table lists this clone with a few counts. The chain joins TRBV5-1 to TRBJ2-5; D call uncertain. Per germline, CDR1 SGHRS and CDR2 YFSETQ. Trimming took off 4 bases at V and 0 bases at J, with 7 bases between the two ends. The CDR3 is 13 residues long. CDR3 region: CASSLLHQETQYF. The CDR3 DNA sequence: TGCGCCAGCAGCCTACTGCACCAAGAGACCCAGTACTTC.